A single TCR beta chain is shown here with its context. The sample belongs to a study of T cells in Graves' hyperthyroidism and ophthalmopathy. Per germline, CDR1 SGHRS and CDR2 YFSETQ. J lost 0 bases, V lost 6 bases, and 6 bases had no gene match. The CDR3 is 15 amino acids. The source material, RNA transcripts, was used to amplify TCR beta CDR3 regions. The TCR CDR3 first-round RT-PCR relied on the HTBI primer set. TCRdb itself ran the multiplex PCR reads through MiXCR, one entry per CDR3 protein. The sample records 200,000 to 250,000 distinct CDR3 sequences, 15% to 20% being singletons. The chain joins TRBV5-1 to TRBJ1-3; 7 bases are shared with TRBD1. The source of this sequence is a man in his fifties with Graves' hyperthyroidism. The sequencing sample was made of blood. Written as DNA, the CDR3 is TGCGCCAGCACCGTAGGGGGCAACTCTGGAAACACCATATATTTT. Translated: CASTVGGNSGNTIYF. Full variable domain (missing parts from reference TRBV5-1 and TRBJ1-3): KAGVTQTPRYLIKTRGQQVTLSCSPISGHRSVSWYQQTPGQGLQFLFEYFSETQRNKGNFPGRFSGRQFSNSRSEMNVSTLELGDSALYLCASTVGGNSGNTIYFGEGSWLTVV.